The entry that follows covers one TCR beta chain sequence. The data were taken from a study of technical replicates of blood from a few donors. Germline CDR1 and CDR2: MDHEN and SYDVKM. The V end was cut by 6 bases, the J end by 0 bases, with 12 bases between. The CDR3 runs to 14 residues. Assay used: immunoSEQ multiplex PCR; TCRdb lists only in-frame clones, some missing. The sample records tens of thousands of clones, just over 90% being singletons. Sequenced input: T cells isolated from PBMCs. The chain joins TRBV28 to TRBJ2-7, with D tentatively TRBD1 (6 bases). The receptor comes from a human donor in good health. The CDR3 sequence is CASSLQGSSYEQYF. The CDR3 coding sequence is TGTGCCAGCAGCCTACAGGGAAGCTCCTACGAGCAGTACTTC.